The following is a TCR beta chain sequence with its context. This specimen belongs to a study of cytomegalovirus exposure and HLA in healthy donors. 60 Vbeta and 13 Jbeta primers were used in PCR. Measured with immunoSEQ multiplex PCR; TCRdb has only the in-frame clones, and not every one. The repertoire includes around 180,000 clones, approximately 80% of them detected once, and 0.95% to 1.5% sits in the top ten. This receptor was identified in a boy younger than 10 in good health and CMV-seronegative. Specimen: PBMCs.

CDR3 loop: CAWNAGTSGVQETQYF. CDR3 coding DNA: TGTGCCTGGAATGCCGGGACTAGCGGAGTCCAAGAGACCCAGTACTTC. The chain carries TRBV30 and TRBJ2-5; 11 bases are shared with TRBD2. The CDR3 is made up of 16 amino acids. J was trimmed by 1 base and V by 4 bases; bases with no gene match: 8. CDR1 is GTSNPN and CDR2 is SVGIG in the germline V gene (reference sequence).